This TCR beta chain was captured by sequencing in a study of OX40 agonist ivuxolimab in advanced cancers. Study results and limitations: The study found that CD8+ T cells averaged more expanded clones than CD4+.

Some clones are missing from TCRdb's copy, which holds only in-frame ones; the method was immunoSEQ multiplex PCR. The repertoire holds 40,000 or so clones, with 88% as singletons. Germline CDR1 is ENHRY and CDR2 is SYGVKD. There are 15 residues in the CDR3. Comments on this clone: Its antigen is unknown.

This sequence was found in an adult with an advanced solid tumor such as melanoma, head and neck, liver or kidney cancer. The J gene is TRBJ2-7, the V gene TRBV10-3, with 11 positions matching TRBD1. The specimen comprised CD4+ or CD8+ T cells sorted from blood, sampled in a trial of the OX40 agonist ivuxolimab. The CDR3 reads CASSDYGTGGYEQYV. DNA of the CDR3: TGTGCCAGCAGTGACTACGGGACAGGGGGCTACGAGCAGTACGTC.